This T cell receptor (beta chain) stems from a study of CD8 T cells in Susac syndrome. The RNA input was about 0.5 to 1 ug, and it was reverse transcribed with random hexamers. TCRdb recomputed calls from the immunoSEQ multiplex PCR reads with MiXCR, one row per CDR3 protein. The repertoire holds 150,000 or so distinct CDR3 sequences, with approximately 94% as singletons. The TEMRA cells underwent FACS enrichment, while the CD8+ and CD4+ T cells underwent negative isolation. Germline loops: CDR1 SGDLS, CDR2 YYNGEE. The CDR3 extends over 14 amino acids. Trimming removed 0 bases from V and 5 bases from J, with 12 bases in between.

This receptor was identified in a human donor with multiple sclerosis. Input material: CD8+ T cells from PBMCs. This rearrangement joins TRBV9 to TRBJ2-7; D is undetermined. CDR3 amino acids: CASSVDPNPNEQYF. The DNA for the CDR3 is TGTGCCAGCAGCGTAGACCCAAATCCCAACGAGCAGTACTTC.